These T cell receptor beta chains were read from a single sample in a study of T cell changes during pregnancy in multiple sclerosis. The method was immunoSEQ multiplex PCR; TCRdb's version includes in-frame clones alone and lacks a portion of them. The repertoire consists of under 55,000 clones, with around 90% occurring once and the leading ten covering less than 1.5%. The sequenced sample consisted of PBMCs (not recorded whether the cells were cultured). These receptors originate from a female donor with multiple sclerosis, enrolled in a pregnancy study. The CDR3 runs from the conserved cysteine through the conserved F or W. A D gene is named only where the DNA matches it firmly. Size tells how often a clone was seen (once, few, many) or the class of an expanded clone, and some rows leave it out.

J gene: TRBJ2-1
clone size: .
V gene: TRBV19
D gene: TRBD2
CDR3 DNA: TGTGCCAGTTCGGGACTAGGGATCTCCTACAATGAGCAGTTCTTC
CDR3 protein: CASSGLGISYNEQFF

J gene: TRBJ1-4
clone size: once
V gene: TRBV4-2
D gene: TRBD1
CDR3 DNA: TGTGCCAGCAGCCAACCCTCCTCCACCGGGACAGATGCGGAAAAACTGTTTTTT
CDR3 protein: CASSQPSSTGTDAEKLFF

J gene: TRBJ2-7
clone size: .
V gene: TRBV5-1
D gene: TRBD2
CDR3 DNA: TGCGCCAGCAGCTTGGACCCTAGCGGAGCCAACGAGCAGTACTTC
CDR3 protein: CASSLDPSGANEQYF

J gene: TRBJ1-1
clone size: once
V gene: TRBV19
D gene: TRBD1
CDR3 DNA: TGTGCCAGTAGTTGGGGACAGATAAACACTGAAGCTTTCTTT
CDR3 protein: CASSWGQINTEAFF

J gene: TRBJ1-2
clone size: .
V gene: TRBV25-1
D gene: .
CDR3 DNA: TGTGCCAGCAGTGGAGGACGTTATGGCTACACCTTC
CDR3 protein: CASSGGRYGYTF

J gene: TRBJ1-4
clone size: .
V gene: TRBV4-2
D gene: TRBD1
CDR3 DNA: TGTGCCAGCAGCCAAGTGGTCAGGGGGAACATGGGTAATGAAAAACTGTTTTTT
CDR3 protein: CASSQVVRGNMGNEKLFF

J gene: TRBJ2-7
clone size: .
V gene: TRBV5-1
D gene: .
CDR3 DNA: TGCGCCAGCAGCCCCGCCGCCGGGGGGCTCCACGAGCAGTACTTC
CDR3 protein: CASSPAAGGLHEQYF

J gene: TRBJ2-7
clone size: once
V gene: TRBV13
D gene: TRBD1
CDR3 DNA: TGTGCCAGCAGCTCCTCCGGGACAGAATCCTACGAGCAGTACTTC
CDR3 protein: CASSSSGTESYEQYF

J gene: TRBJ2-1
clone size: .
V gene: TRBV14
D gene: TRBD1
CDR3 DNA: TGTGCCAGCAGCCAGGAAGACAGGGGGTACAATGAGCAGTTCTTC
CDR3 protein: CASSQEDRGYNEQFF

J gene: TRBJ2-7
clone size: .
V gene: TRBV13
D gene: TRBD1
CDR3 DNA: TGTGCCAGCAGCTTAACAGGGGGAAACCACGAGCAGTACTTC
CDR3 protein: CASSLTGGNHEQYF

J gene: TRBJ2-7
clone size: .
V gene: TRBV28
D gene: TRBD2
CDR3 DNA: TGTGCCAGCGTAATCTGCCCCCGACTAGCGGGGCCCTACGAGCAGTACTTC
CDR3 protein: CASVICPRLAGPYEQYF

J gene: TRBJ1-2
clone size: .
V gene: TRBV6-5
D gene: .
CDR3 DNA: TGTGCCAGCAGAAAATGGACAGACGGCTACACCTTC
CDR3 protein: CASRKWTDGYTF

J gene: TRBJ2-1
clone size: .
V gene: TRBV7-2
D gene: .
CDR3 DNA: TGTGCCAGCAGCCCCCAATGGACTTACAATGAGCAGTTCTTC
CDR3 protein: CASSPQWTYNEQFF

J gene: TRBJ1-2
clone size: .
V gene: TRBV6-1
D gene: .
CDR3 DNA: TGTGCCAGCAGTGAAGAAGGGAGCATTTATGGCTACACCTTC
CDR3 protein: CASSEEGSIYGYTF

J gene: TRBJ2-5
clone size: .
V gene: TRBV6-6
D gene: TRBD2
CDR3 DNA: TGTGCCAGCAGTTATAAGTCCCGCGGGAGTGTGGCCCAGTACTTC
CDR3 protein: CASSYKSRGSVAQYF

J gene: TRBJ2-5
clone size: .
V gene: TRBV19
D gene: .
CDR3 DNA: TGTGCCAGTAGTATTTCCGGGGGGCGAATAGAGACCCAGTACTTC
CDR3 protein: CASSISGGRIETQYF

J gene: TRBJ2-1
clone size: .
V gene: TRBV18
D gene: .
CDR3 DNA: TGTGCCAGCTCCCCCGGTGGAGGTGAGCAGTTCTTC
CDR3 protein: CASSPGGGEQFF

J gene: TRBJ2-5
clone size: .
V gene: TRBV18
D gene: TRBD2
CDR3 DNA: TGTGCCAGCTCACCAAGAACGGCTAGCGGGAGTTTCCAAGAGACCCAGTACTTC
CDR3 protein: CASSPRTASGSFQETQYF